The rows below give T cell receptor beta chains drawn from one sample of a study of blood T cell repertoires in COVID-19. Using immunoSEQ multiplex PCR, the repertoire was profiled, and TCRdb retains in-frame clones only, with some absent. This sample has about 160,000 clones, with 85% to 90% found just once. Sequenced: peripheral blood. The receptors derive from a man in his sixties with COVID-19, enrolled during active disease. Both conserved end residues are part of each CDR3. A D gene is named only where the DNA matches it firmly. Clone size appears in some rows only: once, few, many, or a class for an expanded clone.

abundance,j_gene,d_gene,v_gene,CDR3aa,CDR3nt
.,TRBJ1-2,.,TRBV15,CATSRGGYGYTF,TGTGCCACCAGCCGGGGAGGGTATGGCTACACCTTC
.,TRBJ2-3,TRBD2,TRBV29-1,CSVEALAGATDTQYF,TGCAGCGTTGAGGCCCTAGCGGGGGCCACAGATACGCAGTATTTT
.,TRBJ1-3,.,TRBV3-1/TRBV3-2,CASSPDLRGAFSGNTIYF,TGTGCCAGCAGCCCCGACCTTCGGGGGGCTTTCTCTGGAAACACCATATATTTT
.,TRBJ1-1,.,TRBV5-4,CASSPASRDTEAFF,TGTGCCAGCAGCCCAGCTTCCCGGGACACTGAAGCTTTCTTT
.,TRBJ2-5,.,TRBV11-2,CASSLGELGTQYF,TGTGCCAGCAGCTTAGGGGAGTTGGGGACCCAGTACTTC
few,TRBJ2-1,TRBD1,TRBV9,CASSVGPGGYNEQFF,TGTGCCAGCAGCGTAGGACCAGGGGGCTACAATGAGCAGTTCTTC
.,TRBJ2-7,TRBD1,TRBV2,CASRQYGQGDDEQYF,TGTGCCAGCAGGCAGTACGGACAGGGGGACGACGAGCAGTACTTC
.,TRBJ1-1,TRBD1,TRBV27,CASSSTGTGGGTEAFF,TGTGCCAGCAGTTCAACGGGGACAGGGGGAGGCACTGAAGCTTTCTTT
.,TRBJ1-2,TRBD1,TRBV5-3,CARSWGGQGVYGYTF,TGTGCCAGAAGCTGGGGCGGACAGGGCGTCTATGGCTACACCTTC
.,TRBJ1-1,.,TRBV6-5,CASRSPGSLYTEAFF,TGTGCCAGCAGGAGCCCGGGGTCCCTGTACACTGAAGCTTTCTTT
.,TRBJ1-2,.,TRBV7-9,CASSGSGGYYGYTF,TGTGCCAGCAGCGGATCGGGGGGGTACTATGGCTACACCTTC
.,TRBJ1-1,TRBD1,TRBV5-4,CASSLGQGVIWNTEAFF,TGTGCCAGCAGCTTGGGACAGGGAGTTATATGGAACACTGAAGCTTTCTTT
.,TRBJ2-1,TRBD1,TRBV11-2,CASSLYRGLDEQFF,TGTGCCAGCAGCTTATACAGGGGGCTGGATGAGCAGTTCTTC
few,TRBJ2-7,TRBD2,TRBV19,CASSLAAGYEQYF,TGTGCCAGTAGCCTAGCGGCTGGATACGAGCAGTACTTC
.,TRBJ1-2,TRBD1,TRBV13,CASSRRTGFYGYTF,TGTGCCAGCAGCCGCCGGACAGGCTTCTATGGCTACACCTTC
.,TRBJ1-1,.,TRBV29-1,CSGDQGSGNTEAFF,TGCAGCGGGGACCAGGGGTCGGGGAACACTGAAGCTTTCTTT
.,TRBJ2-2,TRBD2,TRBV29-1,CSVDSGRVLGELFF,TGCAGCGTTGATAGCGGGAGGGTTCTCGGGGAGCTGTTTTTT
few,TRBJ2-2,TRBD2,TRBV27,CASSLRQRGGSNTGELFF,TGTGCCAGCAGTTTAAGGCAGCGGGGGGGATCGAACACCGGGGAGCTGTTTTTT
.,TRBJ2-1,TRBD2,TRBV24-1,CATSDPLAGGRNEQFF,TGTGCCACCAGTGACCCCCTAGCGGGAGGGAGGAATGAGCAGTTCTTC
.,TRBJ1-1,TRBD1,TRBV7-2,CASSSVPGQGEAFF,TGTGCCAGCAGCTCCGTCCCGGGACAGGGGGAGGCTTTCTTT
.,TRBJ1-2,TRBD1,TRBV7-8,CASSLSRQGSYGYTF,TGTGCCAGCAGCTTAAGTCGACAGGGGAGCTATGGCTACACCTTC
.,TRBJ1-1,.,TRBV9,CASSVVNRNTEAFF,TGTGCCAGCAGCGTAGTCAACAGGAACACTGAAGCTTTCTTT
.,TRBJ1-2,TRBD1,TRBV7-9,CASGETDRVVGGYTF,TGTGCCAGCGGAGAAACGGACAGGGTAGTCGGTGGCTACACCTTC
.,TRBJ1-1,TRBD1,TRBV6-5,CASRASRGEAFF,TGTGCCAGCAGGGCGAGCAGGGGGGAAGCTTTCTTT
.,TRBJ2-6,TRBD1,TRBV6-6,CASSLRTGSLDSGANVLTF,TGTGCCAGCAGTCTTAGGACAGGTAGTTTAGACTCTGGGGCCAACGTCCTGACTTTC
.,TRBJ1-4,.,TRBV6-2/TRBV6-3,CASSYLRGSNEKLFF,TGTGCCAGCAGTTACCTCCGGGGATCCAATGAAAAACTGTTTTTT
.,TRBJ2-3,TRBD2,TRBV6-6,CASSGLAGASGDTQYF,TGTGCCAGCAGTGGACTAGCGGGGGCCTCGGGAGATACGCAGTATTTT
once,TRBJ1-4,TRBD1,TRBV4-3,CASSQAGGTANEKLFF,TGCGCCAGCAGCCAAGCAGGGGGCACAGCTAATGAAAAACTGTTTTTT
.,TRBJ2-7,.,TRBV20-1,CSASQGRAYEQYF,TGCAGTGCTAGTCAGGGTAGGGCCTACGAGCAGTACTTC